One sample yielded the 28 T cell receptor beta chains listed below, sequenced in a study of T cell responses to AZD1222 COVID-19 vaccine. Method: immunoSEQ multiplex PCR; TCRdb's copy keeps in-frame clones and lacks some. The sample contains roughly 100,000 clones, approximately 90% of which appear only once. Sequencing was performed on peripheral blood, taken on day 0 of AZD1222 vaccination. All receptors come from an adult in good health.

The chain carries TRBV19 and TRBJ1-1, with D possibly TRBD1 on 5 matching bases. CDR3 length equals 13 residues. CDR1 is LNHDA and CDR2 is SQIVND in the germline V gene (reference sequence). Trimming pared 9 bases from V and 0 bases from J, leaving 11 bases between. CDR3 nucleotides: TGTGCCAGAAGACAGCCTATGAACACTGAAGCTTTCTTT. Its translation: CARRQPMNTEAFF.

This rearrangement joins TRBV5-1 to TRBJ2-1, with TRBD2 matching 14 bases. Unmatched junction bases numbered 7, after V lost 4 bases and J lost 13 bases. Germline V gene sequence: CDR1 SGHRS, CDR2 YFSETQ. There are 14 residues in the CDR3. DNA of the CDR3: TGCGCCAGCAGCCCCGGGACTAGCGGGAGTGGACAGTTCTTC. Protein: CASSPGTSGSGQFF.

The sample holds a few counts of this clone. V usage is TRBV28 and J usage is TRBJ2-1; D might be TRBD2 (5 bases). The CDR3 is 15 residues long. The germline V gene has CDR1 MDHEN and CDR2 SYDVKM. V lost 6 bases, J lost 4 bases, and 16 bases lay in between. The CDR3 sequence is CASRLGGASYNEQFF. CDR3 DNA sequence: TGTGCCAGCAGACTAGGCGGAGCGTCGTACAATGAGCAGTTCTTC.

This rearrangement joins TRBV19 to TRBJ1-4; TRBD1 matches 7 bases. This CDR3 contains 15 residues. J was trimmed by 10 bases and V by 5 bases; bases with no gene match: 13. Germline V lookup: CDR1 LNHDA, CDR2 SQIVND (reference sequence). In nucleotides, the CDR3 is TGTGCCAGTAGTTCGATCTCAGGGGGGACCGGAAAACTGTTTTTT. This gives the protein CASSSISGGTGKLFF.

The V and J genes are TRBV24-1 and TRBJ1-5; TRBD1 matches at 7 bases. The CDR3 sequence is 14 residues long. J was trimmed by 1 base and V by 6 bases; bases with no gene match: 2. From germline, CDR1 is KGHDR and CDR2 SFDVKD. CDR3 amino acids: CATSTGVSNQPQHF. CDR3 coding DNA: TGTGCCACCAGTACAGGGGTAAGCAATCAGCCCCAGCATTTT.

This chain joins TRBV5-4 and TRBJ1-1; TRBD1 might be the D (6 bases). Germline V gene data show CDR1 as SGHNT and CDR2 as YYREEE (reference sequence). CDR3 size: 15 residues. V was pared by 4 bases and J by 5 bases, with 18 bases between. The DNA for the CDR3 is TGTGCCAGCAGCAAGGGGGACTGGAGCGGGACTGAAGCTTTCTTT. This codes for CASSKGDWSGTEAFF. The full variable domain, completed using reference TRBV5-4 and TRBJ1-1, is ETGVTQSPTHLIKTRGQQVTLRCSSQSGHNTVSWYQQALGQGPQFIFQYYREEENGRGNFPPRFSGLQFPNYSSELNVNALELDDSALYLCASSKGDWSGTEAFFGQGTRLTVV.

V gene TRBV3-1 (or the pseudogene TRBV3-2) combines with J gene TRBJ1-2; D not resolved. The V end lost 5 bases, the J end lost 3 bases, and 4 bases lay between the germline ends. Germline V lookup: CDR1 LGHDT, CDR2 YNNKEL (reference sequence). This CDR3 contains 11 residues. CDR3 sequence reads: CASSFDYGYTF. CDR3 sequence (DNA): TGTGCCAGCAGCTTCGACTATGGCTACACCTTC.

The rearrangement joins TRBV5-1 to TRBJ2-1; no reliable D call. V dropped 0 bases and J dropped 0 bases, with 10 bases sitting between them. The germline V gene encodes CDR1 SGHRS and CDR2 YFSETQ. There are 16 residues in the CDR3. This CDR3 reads CASSLVGVSSYNEQFF. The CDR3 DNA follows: TGCGCCAGCAGCTTGGTAGGCGTAAGCTCCTACAATGAGCAGTTCTTC.

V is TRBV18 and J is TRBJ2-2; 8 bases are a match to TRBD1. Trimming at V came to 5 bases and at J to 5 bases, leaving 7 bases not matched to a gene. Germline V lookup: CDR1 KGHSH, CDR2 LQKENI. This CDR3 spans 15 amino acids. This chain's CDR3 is CASSAWDRRTGELFF. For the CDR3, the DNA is TGTGCCAGCTCAGCCTGGGACAGGAGGACCGGGGAGCTGTTTTTT.

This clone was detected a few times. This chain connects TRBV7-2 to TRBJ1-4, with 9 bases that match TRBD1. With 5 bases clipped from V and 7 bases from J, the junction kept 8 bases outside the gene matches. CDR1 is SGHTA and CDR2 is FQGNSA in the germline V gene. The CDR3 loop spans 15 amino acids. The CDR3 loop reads CASSPALGQGEKLFF. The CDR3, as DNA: TGTGCCAGCAGCCCCGCCTTGGGACAGGGTGAAAAACTGTTTTTT.

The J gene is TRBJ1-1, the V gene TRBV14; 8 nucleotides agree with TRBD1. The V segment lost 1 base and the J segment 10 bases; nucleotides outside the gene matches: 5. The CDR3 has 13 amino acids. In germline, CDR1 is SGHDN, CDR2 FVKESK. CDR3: CASSQAYRGRAFF. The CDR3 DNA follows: TGTGCCAGCAGCCAAGCTTACAGGGGGAGAGCTTTCTTT.

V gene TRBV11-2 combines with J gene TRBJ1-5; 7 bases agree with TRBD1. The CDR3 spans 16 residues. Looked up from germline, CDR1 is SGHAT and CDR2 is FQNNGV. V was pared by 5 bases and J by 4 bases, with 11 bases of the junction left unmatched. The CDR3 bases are TGTGCCAGCAGCCAATCCTCCGGGACAGAGAATCAGCCCCAGCATTTT. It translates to CASSQSSGTENQPQHF. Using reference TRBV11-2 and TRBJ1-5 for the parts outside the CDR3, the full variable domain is EAGVAQSPRYKIIEKRQSVAFWCNPISGHATLYWYQQILGQGPKLLIQFQNNGVVDDSQLPKDRFSAERLKGVDSTLKIQPAKLEDSAVYLCASSQSSGTENQPQHFGDGTRLSIL.

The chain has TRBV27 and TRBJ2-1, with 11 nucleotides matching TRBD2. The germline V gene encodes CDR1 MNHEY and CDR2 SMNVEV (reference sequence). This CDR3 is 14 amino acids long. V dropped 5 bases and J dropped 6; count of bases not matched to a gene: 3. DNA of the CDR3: TGTGCCAGCAGTCGGGGACTAGCGGTCAATGAGCAGTTCTTC. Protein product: CASSRGLAVNEQFF.

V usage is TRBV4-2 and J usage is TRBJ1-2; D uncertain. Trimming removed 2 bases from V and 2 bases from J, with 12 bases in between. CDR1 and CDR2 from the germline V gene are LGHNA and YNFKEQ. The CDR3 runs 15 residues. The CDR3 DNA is TGTGCCAGCAGCCAATGGGAGGGTTCAAACTATGGCTACACCTTC. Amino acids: CASSQWEGSNYGYTF.

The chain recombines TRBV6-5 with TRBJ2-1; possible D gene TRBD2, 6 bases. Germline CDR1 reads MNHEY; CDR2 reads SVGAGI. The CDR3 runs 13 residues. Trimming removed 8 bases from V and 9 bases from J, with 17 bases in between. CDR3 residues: CASLSGLGGEQFF. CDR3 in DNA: TGTGCCAGCCTTAGCGGACTGGGGGGTGAGCAGTTCTTC.

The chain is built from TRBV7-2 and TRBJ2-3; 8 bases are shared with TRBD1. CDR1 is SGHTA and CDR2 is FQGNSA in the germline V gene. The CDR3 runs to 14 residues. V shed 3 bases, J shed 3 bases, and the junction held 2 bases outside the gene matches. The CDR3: CASSLRTGTDTQYF. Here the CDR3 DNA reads TGTGCCAGCAGCTTGCGGACAGGGACAGATACGCAGTATTTT.

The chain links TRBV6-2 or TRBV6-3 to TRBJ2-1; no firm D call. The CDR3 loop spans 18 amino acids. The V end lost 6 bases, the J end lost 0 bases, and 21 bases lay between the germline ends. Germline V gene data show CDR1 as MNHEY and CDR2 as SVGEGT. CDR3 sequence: CASSSSFVTQSSYNEQFF. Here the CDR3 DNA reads TGTGCCAGCAGCTCAAGTTTTGTGACCCAGAGCTCCTACAATGAGCAGTTCTTC.

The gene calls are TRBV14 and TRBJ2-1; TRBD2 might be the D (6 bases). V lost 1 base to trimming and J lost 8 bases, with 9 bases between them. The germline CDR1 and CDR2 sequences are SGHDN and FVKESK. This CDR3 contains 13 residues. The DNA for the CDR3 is TGTGCCAGCAGCCAAGGACTAGGTGATGAGCAGTTCTTC. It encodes CASSQGLGDEQFF.

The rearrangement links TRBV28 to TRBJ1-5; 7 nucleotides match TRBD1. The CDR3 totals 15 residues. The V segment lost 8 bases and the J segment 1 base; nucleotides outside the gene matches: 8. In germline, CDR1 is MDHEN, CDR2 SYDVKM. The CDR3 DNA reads TGTGCCAGCGTTCCAGGGGGTAGGAGCAATCAGCCCCAGCATTTT. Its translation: CASVPGGRSNQPQHF.

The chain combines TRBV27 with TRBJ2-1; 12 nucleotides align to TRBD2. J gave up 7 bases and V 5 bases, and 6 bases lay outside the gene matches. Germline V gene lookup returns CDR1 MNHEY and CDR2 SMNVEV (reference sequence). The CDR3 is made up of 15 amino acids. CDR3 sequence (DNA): TGTGCCAGCAGTCCCCTAGCGGGAGGGCGGAATGAGCAGTTCTTC. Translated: CASSPLAGGRNEQFF.

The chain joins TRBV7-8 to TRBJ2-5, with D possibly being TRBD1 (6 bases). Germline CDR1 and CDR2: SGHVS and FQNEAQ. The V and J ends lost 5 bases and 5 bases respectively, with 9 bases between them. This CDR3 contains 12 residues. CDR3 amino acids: CASSQDSETQYF. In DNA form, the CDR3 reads TGTGCCAGCAGCCAGGACAGCGAGACCCAGTACTTC. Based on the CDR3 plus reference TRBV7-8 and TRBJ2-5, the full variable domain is GAGVSQSPRYKVAKRGQDVALRCDPISGHVSLFWYQQALGQGPEFLTYFQNEAQLDKSGLPSDRFFAERPEGSVSTLKIQRTQQEDSAVYLCASSQDSETQYFGPGTRLLVL.

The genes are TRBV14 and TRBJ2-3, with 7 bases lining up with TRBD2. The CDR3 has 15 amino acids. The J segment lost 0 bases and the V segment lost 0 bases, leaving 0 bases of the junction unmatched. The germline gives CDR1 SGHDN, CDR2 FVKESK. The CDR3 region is CASSQDSGSTDTQYF. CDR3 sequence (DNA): TGTGCCAGCAGCCAAGATAGCGGGAGCACAGATACGCAGTATTTT. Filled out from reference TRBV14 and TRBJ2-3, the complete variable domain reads EAGVTQFPSHSVIEKGQTVTLRCDPISGHDNLYWYRRVMGKEIKFLLHFVKESKQDESGMPNNRFLAERTGGTYSTLKVQPAELEDSGVYFCASSQDSGSTDTQYFGPGTRLTVL.

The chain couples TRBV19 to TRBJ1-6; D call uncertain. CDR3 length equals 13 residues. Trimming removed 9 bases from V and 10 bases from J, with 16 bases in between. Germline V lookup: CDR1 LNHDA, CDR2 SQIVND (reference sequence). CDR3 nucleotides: TGTGCCAGCGGTGGAGGGAGAAGATCACCCCTCCACTTT. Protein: CASGGGRRSPLHF.

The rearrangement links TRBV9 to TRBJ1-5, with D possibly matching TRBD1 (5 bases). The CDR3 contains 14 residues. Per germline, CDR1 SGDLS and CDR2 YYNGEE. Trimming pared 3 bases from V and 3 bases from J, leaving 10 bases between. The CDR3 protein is CASSASTVNQPQHF. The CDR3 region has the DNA TGTGCCAGCAGCGCCTCGACAGTCAATCAGCCCCAGCATTTT. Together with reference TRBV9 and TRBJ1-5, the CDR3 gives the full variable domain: DSGVTQTPKHLITATGQRVTLRCSPRSGDLSVYWYQQSLDQGLQFLIQYYNGEERAKGNILERFSAQQFPDLHSELNLSSLELGDSALYFCASSASTVNQPQHFGDGTRLSIL.

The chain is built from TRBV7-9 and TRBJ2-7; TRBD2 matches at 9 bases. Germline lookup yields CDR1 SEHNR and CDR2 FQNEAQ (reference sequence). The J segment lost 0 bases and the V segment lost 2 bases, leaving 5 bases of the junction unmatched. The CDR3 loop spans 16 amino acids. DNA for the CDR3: TGTGCCAGCAGCTTATACCCTAGCGGGAACTCCTACGAGCAGTACTTC. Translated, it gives CASSLYPSGNSYEQYF.

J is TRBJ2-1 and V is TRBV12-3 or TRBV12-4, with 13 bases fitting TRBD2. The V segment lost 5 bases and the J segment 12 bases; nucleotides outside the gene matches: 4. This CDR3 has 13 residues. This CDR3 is CASSGGLAGMQFF. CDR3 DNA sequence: TGTGCCAGCAGTGGGGGACTAGCGGGAATGCAGTTCTTC.

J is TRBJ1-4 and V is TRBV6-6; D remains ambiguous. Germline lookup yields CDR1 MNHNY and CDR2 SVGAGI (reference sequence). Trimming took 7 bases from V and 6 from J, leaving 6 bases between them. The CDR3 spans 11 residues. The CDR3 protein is CASNGHEKLFF. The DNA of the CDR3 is TGTGCCAGCAACGGACATGAAAAACTGTTTTTT.

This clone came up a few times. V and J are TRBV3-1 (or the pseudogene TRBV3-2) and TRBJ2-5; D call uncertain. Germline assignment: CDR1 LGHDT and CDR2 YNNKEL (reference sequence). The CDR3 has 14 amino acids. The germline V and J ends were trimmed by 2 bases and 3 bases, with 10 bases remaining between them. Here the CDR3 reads CASSQFGVEETQYF. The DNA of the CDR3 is TGTGCCAGCAGCCAATTTGGCGTTGAAGAGACCCAGTACTTC.